This paragraph reports one TCR beta chain. The record originates from a study of control samples from healthy donors and cancer patients. Libraries were prepared by immunoSEQ multiplex PCR; TCRdb keeps only in-frame clonotypes and omits some of them. Of about 150,000 clones in the sample, approximately 93% are singletons; the top ten hold 5.5% to 7.5%. Germline values: CDR1 SGHTA, CDR2 FQGNSA. The CDR3 is made up of 14 amino acids. With 2 bases clipped from V and 8 bases from J, the junction kept 3 bases outside the gene matches. The sequencing input was blood. The V gene is TRBV7-2, the J gene TRBJ2-4; 10 nucleotides line up with TRBD2. The source is a man aged 18 to 29 in good health. DNA for the CDR3: TGTGCCAGCAGCTTACCAGCGGGAGGGCACATTCAGTACTTC. This translates into CASSLPAGGHIQYF.